The 24 T cell receptor beta chains reported below all come from one sample, sequenced in a study of T cells in Graves' hyperthyroidism and ophthalmopathy. The CDR3 regions of TCR beta were amplified from RNA transcripts. Primed by the HTBI set, a first-round RT-PCR was run on the TCR CDR3. TCRdb fed the multiplex PCR reads into MiXCR, producing one record per CDR3 protein. This table has hundreds of thousands of distinct CDR3 sequences, 38% appearing once. The sample comprised blood. These receptors all stem from a man younger than 35 with Graves' hyperthyroidism.

The sample holds many counts of this clonotype. J is TRBJ2-2 and V is TRBV5-1, with D hard to call. V was trimmed by 2 bases and J by 0 bases, leaving 8 bases between them. Germline CDR1 reads SGHRS; CDR2 reads YFSETQ. CDR3 length equals 15 residues. The CDR3 nucleotides are TGCGCCAGCAGCTTCATCAGCTCGAACACCGGGGAGCTGTTTTTT. It encodes CASSFISSNTGELFF.

The chain employs TRBV6-5 and TRBJ2-7; D may be TRBD1 or TRBD2 (5 bases each). The germline V gene has CDR1 MNHEY and CDR2 SVGAGI. This CDR3 comprises 15 residues. Trimming took off 6 bases at V and 0 bases at J, with 15 bases between the two ends. The CDR3 spells CASREGLVSSYEQYF. DNA for the CDR3: TGTGCCAGCAGAGAGGGGCTGGTGAGCTCCTACGAGCAGTACTTC.

Here the CDR3 DNA reads TGTGCCAGCAGCCAAGCGACTAGCGGGGGGACGGAGACCCAGTACTTC. Translated, it gives CASSQATSGGTETQYF. The chain employs TRBV4-2 and TRBJ2-5, with 13 positions matching TRBD2. The CDR3 runs 16 residues. CDR1 is LGHNA, CDR2 YNFKEQ, per germline. Trimming removed 1 base from V and 5 bases from J; junction bases left unmatched: 4.

This clonotype came up once. The V call is TRBV12-3 or TRBV12-4, the J call TRBJ1-6, with no clear D. With 5 bases removed from V and 0 bases from J, the gap between germline ends came to 11 bases. The CDR3 is made up of 16 amino acids. The CDR3 is CASSPQRSSYNSPLHF. The CDR3 bases are TGTGCCAGCAGTCCCCAAAGGAGCTCCTATAATTCACCCCTCCACTTT.

A note on this clonotype: A junction end diverges from the germline sequence, so it may reflect a read error. V is TRBV5-1 and J is TRBJ1-4; the D gene is possibly TRBD1 (5 bases). Germline-derived CDR1 and CDR2 are SGHRS and YFSETQ. The CDR3 runs 14 residues. The CDR3 DNA is TGTGCCAGCGGTCCCGGACACCGAAATGAAAAACTGTTTTTT. Encoded protein: CASGPGHRNEKLFF.

This clonotype was counted at least ten times. J is TRBJ2-5 and V is TRBV9; possible D gene TRBD1, 6 bases. This CDR3 has 14 amino acids. V shed 0 bases and J shed 4 bases, with 10 bases lying between them. CDR1 is SGDLS, CDR2 YYNGEE, per germline. The CDR3 loop reads CASSVAQGTETQYF. The DNA of the CDR3 is TGTGCCAGCAGCGTAGCACAGGGCACAGAGACCCAGTACTTC. The full variable domain, in which reference TRBV9 and TRBJ2-5 provide the parts outside the CDR3, is DSGVTQTPKHLITATGQRVTLRCSPRSGDLSVYWYQQSLDQGLQFLIQYYNGEERAKGNILERFSAQQFPDLHSELNLSSLELGDSALYFCASSVAQGTETQYFGPGTRLLVL.

This clonotype was detected many times. The chain employs TRBV29-1 and TRBJ2-7; D is perhaps TRBD1 (5 bases). CDR1 is SQVTM and CDR2 is ANQGSEA in the germline V gene. This CDR3 has 16 amino acids. V lost 3 bases, J lost 2 bases, and 20 bases lay in between. The DNA for the CDR3 is TGCAGCGTTGAGGGCTCGTATGACAGCGAAACCTACGAGCAGTACTTC. This codes for CSVEGSYDSETYEQYF.

The rearrangement joins TRBV7-3 to TRBJ2-5; a possible D gene is TRBD2 (6 bases). This CDR3 spans 15 amino acids. V was shortened by 5 bases and J by 2 bases, with 15 bases between the two germline ends. Per the germline V gene, CDR1 is SGHTA and CDR2 is FQGTGA. The CDR3 loop is CASSPGRSFQETQYF. The CDR3 DNA reads TGTGCCAGCAGCCCGGGGAGGAGCTTTCAAGAGACCCAGTACTTC.

V and J are TRBV20-1 and TRBJ1-6, with 7 bases fitting TRBD1. Looked up from germline, CDR1 is DFQATT and CDR2 is SNEGSKA (reference sequence). V lost 7 bases, J lost 10 bases, and 13 bases stayed unmatched. There are 14 residues in the CDR3. The CDR3 protein is CSGRRGGEGSPLHF. For the CDR3, the DNA is TGCAGTGGGCGCAGGGGGGGAGAGGGATCACCCCTCCACTTT.

V usage is TRBV15 and J usage is TRBJ2-6; D remains ambiguous. CDR3 length: 15 residues. Germline lookup yields CDR1 LNHNV and CDR2 YYDKDF (reference sequence). Trimming pared 3 bases from V and 4 bases from J, leaving 10 bases between. The CDR3 loop is CATSSWKGGANVLTF. CDR3 bases: TGTGCCACCAGCAGCTGGAAAGGGGGGGCCAACGTCCTGACTTTC.

This clonotype has a count of ten or more. The V gene is TRBV2, the J gene TRBJ2-2; 9 bases align to TRBD1. V lost 9 bases and J lost 4; bases outside the gene matches: 9. The CDR3 length is 15 residues. Germline values: CDR1 SNHLY, CDR2 FYNNEI. The CDR3 loop reads CASAGQGMGTGELFF. DNA for the CDR3: TGTGCCAGTGCGGGACAGGGAATGGGCACCGGGGAGCTGTTTTTT.

The rearrangement links TRBV29-1 to TRBJ2-5, with 9 positions matching TRBD2. CDR1 and CDR2 (germline): SQVTM, ANQGSEA. V trimming: 5 bases; J trimming: 5 bases; junction bases outside the gene matches: 9. The CDR3 runs 14 residues. The CDR3: CSVLPPTSGETQYF. The CDR3 DNA reads TGCAGCGTTTTACCCCCAACTAGCGGGGAGACCCAGTACTTC.

V and J are TRBV10-3 and TRBJ2-5, with D possibly TRBD1 on 5 matching bases. Germline assignment: CDR1 ENHRY and CDR2 SYGVKD. The CDR3 is 13 residues long. V dropped 6 bases and J dropped 3 bases, with 11 bases sitting between them. CDR3 DNA sequence: TGTGCCATCAGAGCAGGGAACGAAGAGACCCAGTACTTC. Residues: CAIRAGNEETQYF.

This clonotype was counted at least ten times. The J gene is TRBJ1-4, the V gene TRBV2; no clear D gene. The CDR3 spans 14 residues. The V gene lost 8 bases and the J gene lost 5 bases, with 15 bases spanning the gap. The germline V gene encodes CDR1 SNHLY and CDR2 FYNNEI. The CDR3 is CASLREFSNEKLFF. As DNA, the CDR3 is TGTGCCAGCCTTCGAGAGTTTAGCAATGAAAAACTGTTTTTT. Full variable domain (rest looked up from reference TRBV2 and TRBJ1-4): EPEVTQTPSHQVTQMGQEVILRCVPISNHLYFYWYRQILGQKVEFLVSFYNNEISEKSEIFDDQFSVERPDGSNFTLKIRSTKLEDSAMYFCASLREFSNEKLFFGSGTQLSVL.

The J gene is TRBJ2-6, the V gene TRBV29-1; D is perhaps TRBD1 or TRBD2 (5 bases each). Trimming stripped 8 bases from V and 4 bases from J, with 15 bases between. The CDR3 sequence is 14 residues long. Germline values: CDR1 SQVTM, CDR2 ANQGSEA. Here the CDR3 reads CSSRDLPGANVLTF. CDR3 bases: TGCAGCAGTCGGGACCTCCCCGGGGCCAACGTCCTGACTTTC. Full variable domain (rest looked up from reference TRBV29-1 and TRBJ2-6): SAVISQKPSRDICQRGTSLTIQCQVDSQVTMMFWYRQQPGQSLTLIATANQGSEATYESGFVIDKFPISRPNLTFSTLTVSNMSPEDSSIYLCSSRDLPGANVLTFGAGSRLTVL.

Details on this clonotype: One base away lies a much larger clone, so this may be a sequencing read error. The chain has TRBV7-9 and TRBJ1-1; no clear D. CDR1 is SEHNR, CDR2 FQNEAQ, per germline (reference sequence). The ends were cut back, 5 bases at V and 4 bases at J, with 14 bases in the middle. CDR3 length equals 14 residues. The CDR3 reads CASSPMAKGTEAFF. The CDR3 DNA is TGTGCCAGCAGCCCTATGGCAAAGGGCACTGAAGCTTTCTTT. Together with reference TRBV7-9 and TRBJ1-1, the CDR3 gives the full variable domain: DTGVSQNPRHKITKRGQNVTFRCDPISEHNRLYWYRQTLGQGPEFLTYFQNEAQLEKSRLLSDRFSAERPKGSFSTLEIQRTEQGDSAMYLCASSPMAKGTEAFFGQGTRLTVV.

This clonotype was seen repeatedly, ten times or more. The V call is TRBV10-3, the J call TRBJ1-1; D ambiguous. This CDR3 is built from 12 residues. Between the trimmed V and J ends, which lost 1 base and 6 bases, there was a span of 6 bases. Germline CDR1 reads ENHRY; CDR2 reads SYGVKD. The CDR3 DNA is TGTGCCATCAGTGAGTGGGAGGCTGAAGCTTTCTTT. Its protein product is CAISEWEAEAFF.

The rearrangement uses TRBV14 and TRBJ1-1; 9 bases line up with TRBD1. The J segment lost 12 bases and the V segment lost 6 bases, leaving 8 bases of the junction unmatched. From germline, CDR1 is SGHDN and CDR2 FVKESK. The CDR3 length is 12 residues. The CDR3 spells CASSFTGGDTFF. The CDR3 DNA reads TGTGCCAGCAGTTTCACAGGGGGCGATACTTTCTTT.

On this clonotype itself: One end of the junction fails to match germline, which may point to a read error. The chain couples TRBV11-2 to TRBJ2-5; 11 bases agree with TRBD1. CDR1 SGHAT and CDR2 FQNNGV come from the germline V gene. The CDR3 covers 15 residues. DNA of the CDR3: TGTGCCAGCAGCCAGGGACAGGGGGTAGGGGAGACCCAATACTTC. This translates into CASSQGQGVGETQYF.

A word on this clonotype: Its ends do not fully match the called genes, so a read error is possible. V is TRBV13 and J is TRBJ1-5; D is uncertain. Germline V CDR1 and CDR2: PRHDT, FYEKMQ (reference sequence). This CDR3 is 16 amino acids long. As DNA, the CDR3 is TGTGCCAGCAGCTTCGGGGAAATCGGTAGCAATCGGCCCCAGCATTTT. The encoded protein is CASSFGEIGSNRPQHF.

This clonotype was detected only a few times. V is TRBV4-2 and J is TRBJ2-7, with TRBD1 matching 9 bases. Germline V gene data show CDR1 as LGHNA and CDR2 as YNFKEQ. J lost 3 bases, V lost 5 bases, and 5 bases had no gene match. This CDR3 is 14 amino acids long. The CDR3 sequence: CASSFRDRDYEQYF. The CDR3 coding sequence is TGTGCCAGCAGCTTCCGGGACAGGGACTACGAGCAGTACTTC.

The J gene is TRBJ2-7, the V gene TRBV29-1; D tentatively fits TRBD1 or TRBD2 (5 bases each). Trimming left V 4 bases short and J 2 bases short, with 15 bases between. CDR1 SQVTM and CDR2 ANQGSEA come from the germline V gene. The CDR3 loop spans 14 amino acids. In DNA, the CDR3 is TGCAGCGTTGTCCCCGGGACGAGAACCTACGAGCAGTACTTC. It codes for CSVVPGTRTYEQYF.

On this clonotype: Germline is not matched at one junction end, which may reflect a read error. This rearrangement joins TRBV29-1 to TRBJ2-7, with 9 bases lining up with TRBD1. Germline assignment: CDR1 SQVTM and CDR2 ANQGSEA. CDR3 size: 14 residues. The CDR3 sequence is CSVVLDRGSGELYF. The CDR3 DNA follows: TGCAGCGTTGTATTGGACAGGGGATCCGGGGAGCTGTACTTC.

This clonotype was seen repeatedly, ten times or more. The CDR3 DNA reads TGTGCCAGCAGCTTAGCTAGGGGGGGCCAAGAGACCCAGTACTTC. Translation gives CASSLARGGQETQYF. The chain links TRBV7-2 to TRBJ2-5; TRBD2 is a possible D gene (7 bases). Germline lookup yields CDR1 SGHTA and CDR2 FQGNSA. The CDR3 covers 15 residues. The V gene lost 0 bases and the J gene lost 1 base, with 9 bases spanning the gap.